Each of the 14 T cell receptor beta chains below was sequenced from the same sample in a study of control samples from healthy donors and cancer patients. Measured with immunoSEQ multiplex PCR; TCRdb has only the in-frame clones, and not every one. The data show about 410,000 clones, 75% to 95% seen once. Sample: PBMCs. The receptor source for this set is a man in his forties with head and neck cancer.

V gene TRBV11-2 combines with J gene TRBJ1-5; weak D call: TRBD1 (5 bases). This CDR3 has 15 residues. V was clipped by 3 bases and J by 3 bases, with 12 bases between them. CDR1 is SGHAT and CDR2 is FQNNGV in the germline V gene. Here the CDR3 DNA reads TGTGCCAGCAGCTTCTTCACGGGGCCCAATCAGCCCCAGCATTTT. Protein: CASSFFTGPNQPQHF.

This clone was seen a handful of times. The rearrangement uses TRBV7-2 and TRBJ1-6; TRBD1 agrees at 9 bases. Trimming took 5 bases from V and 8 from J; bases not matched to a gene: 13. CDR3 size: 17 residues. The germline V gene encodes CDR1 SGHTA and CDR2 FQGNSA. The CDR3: CASSPRTGEYPHSPLHF. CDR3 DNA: TGTGCCAGCAGCCCCCGGACAGGGGAATATCCCCATTCACCCCTCCACTTT.

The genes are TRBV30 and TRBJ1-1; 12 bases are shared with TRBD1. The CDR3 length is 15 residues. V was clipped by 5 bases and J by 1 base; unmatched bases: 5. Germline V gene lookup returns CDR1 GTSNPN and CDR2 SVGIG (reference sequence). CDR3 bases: TGTGCCTGGTTGGGACAGGGGGCGCGGAACACTGAAGCTTTCTTT. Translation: CAWLGQGARNTEAFF.

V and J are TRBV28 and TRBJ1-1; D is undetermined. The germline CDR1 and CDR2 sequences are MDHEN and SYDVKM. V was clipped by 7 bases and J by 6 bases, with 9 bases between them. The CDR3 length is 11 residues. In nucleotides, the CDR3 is TGTGCCAGCACCACTGTAGCTGAAGCTTTCTTT. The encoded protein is CASTTVAEAFF. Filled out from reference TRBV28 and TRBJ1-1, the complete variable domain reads DVKVTQSSRYLVKRTGEKVFLECVQDMDHENMFWYRQDPGLGLRLIYFSYDVKMKEKGDIPEGYSVSREKKERFSLILESASTNQTSMYLCASTTVAEAFFGQGTRLTVV.

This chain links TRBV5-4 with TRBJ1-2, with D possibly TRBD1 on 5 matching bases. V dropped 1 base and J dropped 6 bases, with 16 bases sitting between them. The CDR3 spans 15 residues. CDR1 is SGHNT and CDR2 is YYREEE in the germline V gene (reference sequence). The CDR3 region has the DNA TGTGCCAGCAGCTTGTGGCAGGGTCTTCCCCATGGCTACACCTTC. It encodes CASSLWQGLPHGYTF. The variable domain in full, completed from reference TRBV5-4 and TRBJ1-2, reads ETGVTQSPTHLIKTRGQQVTLRCSSQSGHNTVSWYQQALGQGPQFIFQYYREEENGRGNFPPRFSGLQFPNYSSELNVNALELDDSALYLCASSLWQGLPHGYTFGSGTRLTVV.

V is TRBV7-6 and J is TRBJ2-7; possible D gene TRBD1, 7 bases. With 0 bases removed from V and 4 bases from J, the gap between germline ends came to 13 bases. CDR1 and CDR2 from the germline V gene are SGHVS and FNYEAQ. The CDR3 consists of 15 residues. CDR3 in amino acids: CASSLAEGAVYEQYF. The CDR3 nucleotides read TGTGCCAGCAGCTTAGCGGAGGGGGCAGTTTACGAGCAGTACTTC.

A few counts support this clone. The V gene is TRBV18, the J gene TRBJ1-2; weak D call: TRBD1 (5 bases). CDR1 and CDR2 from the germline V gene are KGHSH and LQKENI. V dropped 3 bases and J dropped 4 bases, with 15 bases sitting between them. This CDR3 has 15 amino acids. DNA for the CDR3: TGTGCCAGCTCACCTCCCCCGGGGGGTGTCTATGGCTACACCTTC. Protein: CASSPPPGGVYGYTF.

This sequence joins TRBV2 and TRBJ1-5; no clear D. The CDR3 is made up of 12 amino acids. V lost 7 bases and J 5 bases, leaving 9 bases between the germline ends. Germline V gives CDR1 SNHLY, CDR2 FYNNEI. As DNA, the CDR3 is TGTGCCAGCAAGACCGGGGATCAGCCCCAGCATTTT. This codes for CASKTGDQPQHF.

CDR3 loop: CASSYEQVPGRNEQFF. For the CDR3, the DNA is TGTGCCAGCAGCTATGAACAGGTTCCGGGGCGGAATGAGCAGTTCTTC. The rearrangement uses TRBV28 and TRBJ2-1; TRBD1 or TRBD2 may be the D gene (5 bases each). Trimming took 6 bases from V and 7 from J, leaving 22 bases between them. The CDR3 sequence is 16 residues long. Germline CDR1 is MDHEN and CDR2 is SYDVKM.

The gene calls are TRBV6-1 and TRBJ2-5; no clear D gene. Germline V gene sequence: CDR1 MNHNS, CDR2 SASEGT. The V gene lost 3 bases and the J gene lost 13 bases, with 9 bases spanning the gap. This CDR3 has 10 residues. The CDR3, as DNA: TGTGCCAGCAGTGAGCTCCCCCGGTACTTC. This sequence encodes CASSELPRYF.

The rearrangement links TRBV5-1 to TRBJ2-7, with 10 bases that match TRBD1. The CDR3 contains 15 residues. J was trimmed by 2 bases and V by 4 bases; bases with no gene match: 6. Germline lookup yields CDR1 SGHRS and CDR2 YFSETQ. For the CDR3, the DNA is TGCGCCAGCAGCCCCCGACAGGGGGCGACCTACGAGCAGTACTTC. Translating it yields CASSPRQGATYEQYF. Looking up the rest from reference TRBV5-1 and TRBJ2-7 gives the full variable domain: KAGVTQTPRYLIKTRGQQVTLSCSPISGHRSVSWYQQTPGQGLQFLFEYFSETQRNKGNFPGRFSGRQFSNSRSEMNVSTLELGDSALYLCASSPRQGATYEQYFGPGTRLTVT.

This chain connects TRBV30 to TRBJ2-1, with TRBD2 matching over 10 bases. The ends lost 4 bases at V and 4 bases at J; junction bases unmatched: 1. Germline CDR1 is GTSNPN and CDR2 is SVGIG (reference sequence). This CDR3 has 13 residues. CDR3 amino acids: CAWILAGYNEQFF. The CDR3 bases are TGTGCCTGGATACTAGCGGGATACAATGAGCAGTTCTTC.

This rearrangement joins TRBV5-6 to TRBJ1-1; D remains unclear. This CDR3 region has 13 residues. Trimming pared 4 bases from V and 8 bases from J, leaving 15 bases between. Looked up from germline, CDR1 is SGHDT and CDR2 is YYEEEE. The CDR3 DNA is TGTGCCAGCAGCCGGACCGCCGTCAGGGAAGCTTTCTTT. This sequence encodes CASSRTAVREAFF. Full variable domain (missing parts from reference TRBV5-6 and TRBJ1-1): DAGVTQSPTHLIKTRGQQVTLRCSPKSGHDTVSWYQQALGQGPQFIFQYYEEEERQRGNFPDRFSGHQFPNYSSELNVNALLLGDSALYLCASSRTAVREAFFGQGTRLTVV.

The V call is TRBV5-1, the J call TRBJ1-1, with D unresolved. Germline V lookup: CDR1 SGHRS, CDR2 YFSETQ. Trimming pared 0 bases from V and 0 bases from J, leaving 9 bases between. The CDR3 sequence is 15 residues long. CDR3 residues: CASSLEGLVNTEAFF. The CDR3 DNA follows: TGCGCCAGCAGCTTGGAAGGACTCGTGAACACTGAAGCTTTCTTT.